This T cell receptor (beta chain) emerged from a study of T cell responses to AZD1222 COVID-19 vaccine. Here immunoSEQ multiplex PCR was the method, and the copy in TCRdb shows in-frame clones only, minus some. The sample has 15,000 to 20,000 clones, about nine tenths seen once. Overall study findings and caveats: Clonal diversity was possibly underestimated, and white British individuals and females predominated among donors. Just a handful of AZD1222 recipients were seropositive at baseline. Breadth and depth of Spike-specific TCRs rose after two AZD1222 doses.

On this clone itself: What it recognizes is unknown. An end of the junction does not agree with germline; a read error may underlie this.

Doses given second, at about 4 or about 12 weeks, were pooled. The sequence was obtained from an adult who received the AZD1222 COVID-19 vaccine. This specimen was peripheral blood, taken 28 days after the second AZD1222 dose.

The CDR3 coding sequence is TGTGCTAGCAGCCCCCTCGGGGGGGGATACAATGAGCAGTTCTTC. The encoded protein is CASSPLGGGYNEQFF. V usage is TRBV7-7 and J usage is TRBJ2-1; 8 positions match TRBD2. CDR3 length equals 15 residues. Per the germline V gene, CDR1 is SSHAT and CDR2 is FNYEAQ (reference sequence). Filled out from reference TRBV7-7 and TRBJ2-1, the complete variable domain reads GAGVSQSPRYKVTKRGQDVTLRCDPISSHATLYWYQQALGQGPEFLTYFNYEAQPDKSGLPSDRFSAERPEGSISTLTIQRTEQRDSAMYRCASSPLGGGYNEQFFGPGTRLTVL.